This is a list of T cell receptor beta chains from one sample in a study of T and B cells in COVID-19 patients. MiXCR, run by TCRdb on the multiplex PCR reads, gives a single entry per CDR3 protein. The table lists approximately 11,000 distinct CDR3 sequences, around 30% of them singletons. Sequenced input: blood. Receptor source: a human donor who had recovered from COVID-19. Each CDR3 is given with its conserved first and last residue. The D gene is left open where the match is weak. Some rows have no size entry. The others give once, few or many, or a class for an expanded clone.

NA	few	TRBJ2-7	TRBV18	CASSPPSDLYEQYF	TGTGCCAGCTCACCACCTTCGGACCTCTACGAGCAGTACTTC
NA	NA	TRBJ2-3	TRBV4-3	CASSQDLDTQYF	TGCGCCAGCAGCCAAGATTTAGATACGCAGTATTTT
NA	medium-sized	TRBJ2-3	TRBV11-3	CASSPQPSTDTQYF	TGTGCCAGCAGCCCGCAGCCAAGCACAGATACGCAGTATTTT
NA	medium-sized	TRBJ2-5	TRBV18	CASSMAYQETQYF	TGTGCCAGCTCAATGGCGTATCAAGAGACCCAGTACTTC
NA	few	TRBJ1-1	TRBV19	CASSPTGNTEAFF	TGTGCCAGTAGCCCGACAGGAAACACTGAAGCTTTCTTT
TRBD1	medium-sized	TRBJ2-7	TRBV19	CASSVGTDSYEQYF	TGTGCCAGTTCTGTAGGGACAGATTCCTACGAGCAGTACTTC
NA	once	TRBJ1-1	TRBV5-1	CASSQGHALNTEAFF	TGCGCCAGCAGCCAGGGCCACGCCCTGAACACTGAAGCTTTCTTT
TRBD2	few	TRBJ2-3	TRBV18	CASSQLAGSTDTQYF	TGTGCCAGCTCTCAACTAGCGGGGAGCACAGATACGCAGTATTTT
NA	NA	TRBJ2-1	TRBV24-1	CATSGLRGAVFYNEQFF	TGTGCCACCAGTGGCTTGAGAGGGGCTGTCTTCTACAATGAGCAGTTCTTC
TRBD1	many	TRBJ1-2	TRBV29-1	CSVSGTESNYGYTF	TGCAGCGTATCCGGGACAGAAAGTAACTATGGCTACACCTTC
NA	few	TRBJ1-1	TRBV27	CASSHGSEAFF	TGTGCCAGCAGTCATGGGAGTGAAGCTTTCTTT
TRBD2	medium-sized	TRBJ2-1	TRBV19	CASSSGLGSTEQFF	TGTGCCAGTAGCTCGGGACTAGGATCGACTGAGCAGTTCTTC
NA	many	TRBJ2-1	TRBV6-2/TRBV6-3	CASTRERSSYNEQFF	TGTGCCAGCACCAGGGAAAGGAGCTCCTACAATGAGCAGTTCTTC
NA	few	TRBJ1-5	TRBV30	CAWNRGSQLSNQPQHF	TGTGCCTGGAACCGAGGGTCCCAGCTTAGCAATCAGCCCCAGCATTTT
TRBD2	NA	TRBJ2-7	TRBV7-2	CASSHTSARTYEQYF	TGTGCCAGCAGCCATACTAGCGCTAGAACCTACGAGCAGTACTTC
NA	medium-sized	TRBJ2-3	TRBV19	CATAKGDGPDTQYF	TGTGCCACCGCCAAGGGGGACGGCCCAGATACGCAGTATTTT
NA	NA	TRBJ2-7	TRBV5-1	CASSLAPGHFNEQYF	TGCGCCAGCAGCTTGGCGCCGGGACACTTCAACGAGCAGTACTTC
TRBD1	few	TRBJ1-3	TRBV7-9	CASSWTGSGNTIYF	TGTGCCAGCAGCTGGACAGGATCTGGAAACACCATATATTTT
TRBD2	NA	TRBJ2-7	TRBV4-3	CASSRGLAGYEQYF	TGCGCCAGCAGCCGAGGACTAGCGGGATACGAGCAGTACTTC
NA	NA	TRBJ1-6	TRBV11-1	CASHRGGNNSPLHF	TGTGCCAGCCACCGGGGGGGGAATAATTCACCCCTCCACTTT
NA	NA	TRBJ1-5	TRBV27	CASSPREGGDQPQHF	TGTGCCAGCAGTCCTCGTGAAGGCGGGGATCAGCCCCAGCATTTT
NA	medium-sized	TRBJ2-3	TRBV19	CASSNRLAASTDTQYF	TGTGCCAGTAGTAACCGTCTAGCAGCAAGCACAGATACGCAGTATTTT
TRBD2	many	TRBJ2-1	TRBV19	CASGGGLAGSHNEQFF	TGTGCCTCAGGGGGGGGACTAGCGGGATCCCACAATGAGCAGTTCTTC
NA	few	TRBJ1-1	TRBV19	CASNPRTRGNTEAFF	TGTGCCAGTAACCCACGGACACGGGGGAACACTGAAGCTTTCTTT
NA	medium-sized	TRBJ1-2	TRBV29-1	CSGREGGDYGYTF	TGCAGCGGACGGGAGGGGGGGGACTATGGCTACACCTTC